The present entry profiles one TCR beta chain with its context. This sample was included in a study of PD-L1 blockade in urothelial cancer. Study summary: Anywhere from 0 to 3 prior chemotherapy regimens had been received by patients. Investigators checked blood 3 weeks (second dose) and 6 weeks after treatment start.

The CDR3 spans 17 residues. Trimming removed 4 bases from V and 4 bases from J; junction bases left unmatched: 10. Per the germline V gene, CDR1 is SEHNR and CDR2 is FQNEAQ (reference sequence). Every PCR received spiked-in synthetic TCR analog templates. Profiling relied on immunoSEQ multiplex PCR, and the TCRdb table lists in-frame clones only, not all of them. The data show around 50,000 clones, approximately 85% seen once. As for time point: peripheral blood 6 weeks after treatment start. The TCR was taken from a middle-aged man with urothelial cancer. The sample here was PBMCs, taken around atezolizumab (anti-PD-L1) treatment. V usage is TRBV7-9 and J usage is TRBJ2-1; 10 bases agree with TRBD2. CDR3: CASSSRTSGDLYNEQFF. The CDR3 region has the DNA TGTGCCAGCAGCTCCCGAACTAGCGGGGATCTTTACAATGAGCAGTTCTTC.